The next 2 T cell receptor beta chains were all read from a single sample in a study of T cell responses to AZD1222 COVID-19 vaccine. TCRdb keeps only in-frame clones here, not all; method: immunoSEQ multiplex PCR. In the table there are around 99,000 clones, around 92% of which are singletons. The specimen was peripheral blood, collected 28 days after the second AZD1222 dose. These receptors all come from an adult who received the AZD1222 COVID-19 vaccine.

This chain links TRBV5-1 with TRBJ2-1; D is ambiguous. Germline CDR1 SGHRS, CDR2 YFSETQ. The CDR3 contains 12 residues. V lost 5 bases to trimming and J lost 8 bases, with 11 bases between them. CDR3 region: CASRFSRDEQFF. Here the CDR3 DNA reads TGCGCCAGCAGGTTCAGTAGGGATGAGCAGTTCTTC.

This chain connects TRBV19 to TRBJ1-6; D not resolved. V shed 8 bases and J shed 0 bases, with 14 bases lying between them. The V gene's germline CDR1 is LNHDA and CDR2 SQIVND (reference sequence). The length of the CDR3 is 16 residues. The CDR3 region is CASHPGPLSYNSPLHF. The CDR3 DNA is TGTGCCAGTCACCCAGGACCCCTCTCCTATAATTCACCCCTCCACTTT.